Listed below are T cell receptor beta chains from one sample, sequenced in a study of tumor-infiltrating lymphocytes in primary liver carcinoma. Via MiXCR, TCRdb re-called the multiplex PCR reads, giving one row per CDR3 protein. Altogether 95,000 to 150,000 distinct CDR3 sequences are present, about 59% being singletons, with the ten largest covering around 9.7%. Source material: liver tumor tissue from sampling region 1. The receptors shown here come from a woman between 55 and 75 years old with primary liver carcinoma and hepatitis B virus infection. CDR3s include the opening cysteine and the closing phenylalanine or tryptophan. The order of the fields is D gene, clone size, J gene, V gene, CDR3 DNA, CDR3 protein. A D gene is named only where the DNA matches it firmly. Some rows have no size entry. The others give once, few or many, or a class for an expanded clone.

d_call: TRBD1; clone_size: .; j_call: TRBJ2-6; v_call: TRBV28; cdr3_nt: TGTGCCAGCAGTCCCTGGGACAGCTCTGGGGCCAACGTCCTGACTTTC; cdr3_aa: CASSPWDSSGANVLTF
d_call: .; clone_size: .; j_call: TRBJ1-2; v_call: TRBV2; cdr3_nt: TGTGCCAGCAGTGAGAGTACCTCTGGTCGCTACACCTTC; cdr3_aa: CASSESTSGRYTF
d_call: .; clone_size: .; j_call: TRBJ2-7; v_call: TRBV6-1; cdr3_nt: TGTGCCAGCAACCCAAAGGGGGGGGATTCCTATGAGCAGTACTTC; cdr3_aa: CASNPKGGDSYEQYF
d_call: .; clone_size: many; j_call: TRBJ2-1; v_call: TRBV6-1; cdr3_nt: TGTGCCAGCAGGACAGCATTCTACAATGAGCAGTTCTTC; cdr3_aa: CASRTAFYNEQFF
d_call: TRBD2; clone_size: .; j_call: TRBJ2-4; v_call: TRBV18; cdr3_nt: TGTGCCAGCTCACAACCGGGACTAGCCAAATACATTCAGTACTTC; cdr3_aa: CASSQPGLAKYIQYF
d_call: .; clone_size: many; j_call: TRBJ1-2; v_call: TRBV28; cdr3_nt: TGTGCCAGCAGTCCGAGGACACCTCGGGGGTATGGCTACACCTTC; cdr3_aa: CASSPRTPRGYGYTF
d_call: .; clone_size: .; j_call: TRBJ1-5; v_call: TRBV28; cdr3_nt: TGTGCCAGCAGTTTATTTTGGGGGAATCAGTCCCAGCATTTT; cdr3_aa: CASSLFWGNQSQHF
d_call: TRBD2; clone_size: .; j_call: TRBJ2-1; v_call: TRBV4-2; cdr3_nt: TGTGCCAGCAGCCAAGATTCCCTAGCGGGAACGTACAACGATCAGTTCTTC; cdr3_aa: CASSQDSLAGTYNDQFF
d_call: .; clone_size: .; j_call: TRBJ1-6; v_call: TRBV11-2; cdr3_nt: TGTGCCAGCAGCTTTGTTGTGAATTCACCCCTCCACTTC; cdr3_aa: CASSFVVNSPLHF
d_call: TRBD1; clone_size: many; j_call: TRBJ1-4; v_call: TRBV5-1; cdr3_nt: TGCGCCAGCAGCGTGACAGGGGGCTCTGAAAAACTGTTTTTT; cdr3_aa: CASSVTGGSEKLFF
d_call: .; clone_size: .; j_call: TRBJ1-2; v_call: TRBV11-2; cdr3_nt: TGTGCCAGCAGCTCCTCCGTTGGTGGGTATGGCTACACTTTC; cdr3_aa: CASSSSVGGYGYTF
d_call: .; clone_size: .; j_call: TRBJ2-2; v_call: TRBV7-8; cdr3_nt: TGTGCCAGCAATGACACGGGACTTTCAGCTGGGGAGCTGTTTTTT; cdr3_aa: CASNDTGLSAGELFF
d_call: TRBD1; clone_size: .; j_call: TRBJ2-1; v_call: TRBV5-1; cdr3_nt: TGCGCCAGCAGCCCTAGGGACAGGGGCGTCGATGAGCAGTTCTTC; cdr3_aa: CASSPRDRGVDEQFF
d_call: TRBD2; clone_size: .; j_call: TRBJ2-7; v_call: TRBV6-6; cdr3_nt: TGTGCCAGCAGGGGCCGACTAGCGGAGAGTTCCTACGAGCGGTACTTC; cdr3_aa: CASRGRLAESSYERYF
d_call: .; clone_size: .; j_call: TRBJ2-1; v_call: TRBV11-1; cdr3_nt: TGTGCCAGCAGCTTCCTGACGCGATACAATGAGCAGTTCTTC; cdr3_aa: CASSFLTRYNEQFF
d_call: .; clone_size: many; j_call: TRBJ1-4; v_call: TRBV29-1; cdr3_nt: TGCAGCGTAGGGGCAACTAATGAAAAACTGTTTTTT; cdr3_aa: CSVGATNEKLFF
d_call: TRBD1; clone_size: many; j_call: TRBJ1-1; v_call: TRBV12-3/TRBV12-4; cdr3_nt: TGTGCCAGCACCGTGGGACAGGGGGCTTTCTTT; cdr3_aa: CASTVGQGAFF
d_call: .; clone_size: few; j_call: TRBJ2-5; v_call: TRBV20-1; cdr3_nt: TGCAGTGCTAGAGATCAAGGGGGATCAGAGACCCAGTACTTC; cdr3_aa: CSARDQGGSETQYF
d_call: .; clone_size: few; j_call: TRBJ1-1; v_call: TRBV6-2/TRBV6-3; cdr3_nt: TGTGCCAGCAGCCCCCCCCGCGCCAGGGGACGCCACAGATCGAACACTGAAGCTTTCTTT; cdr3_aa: CASSPPRARGRHRSNTEAFF
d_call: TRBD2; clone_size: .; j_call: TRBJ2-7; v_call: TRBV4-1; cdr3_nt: TGCGCCAGCAGCCCCGCGGGGAGGGTCTACGTTCAGTACTTC; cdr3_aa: CASSPAGRVYVQYF
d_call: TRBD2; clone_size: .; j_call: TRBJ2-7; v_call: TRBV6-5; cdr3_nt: TGTACCAGCAGTAAAGCGGGAGGGCCATACGATCAGTACTTC; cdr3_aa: CTSSKAGGPYDQYF
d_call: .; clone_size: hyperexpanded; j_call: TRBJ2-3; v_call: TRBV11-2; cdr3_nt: TGTGCCAGCAGCTTAGATCGAGGAGATACGCAGTATTTT; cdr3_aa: CASSLDRGDTQYF